Below, 26 T cell receptor beta chains from the same sample are listed, as sequenced in a study of cytomegalovirus exposure and HLA in healthy donors. The assay was immunoSEQ multiplex PCR, and TCRdb's table has in-frame clones only and misses some. This table holds some 170,000 clones, 85% found once. Input material: PBMCs. The receptors were sampled from a man younger than 40 in good health and CMV-seropositive.

The sample holds a few counts of this clone. V and J are TRBV9 and TRBJ2-1; 8 bases agree with TRBD2. This CDR3 spans 15 amino acids. V dropped 0 bases and J dropped 5; count of bases not matched to a gene: 4. In germline, CDR1 is SGDLS, CDR2 YYNGEE. The CDR3 sequence: CASSVGPRGDNEQFF. The CDR3 DNA sequence: TGTGCCAGCAGCGTAGGCCCGCGGGGGGACAATGAGCAGTTCTTC.

This chain uses TRBV30 with TRBJ2-7; 9 bases line up with TRBD1. The V gene's germline CDR1 is GTSNPN and CDR2 SVGIG (reference sequence). This CDR3 region has 15 residues. Losses at the gene ends were 7 bases for V and 2 bases for J; bases not matched to a gene: 12. This CDR3 is CALKTGGLHTYEQYF. CDR3 bases: TGTGCCTTAAAAACAGGGGGCCTACACACCTACGAGCAGTACTTC. Looking up the rest from reference TRBV30 and TRBJ2-7 gives the full variable domain: SQTIHQWPATLVQPVGSPLSLECTVEGTSNPNLYWYRQAAGRGLQLLFYSVGIGQISSEVPQNLSASRPQDRQFILSSKKLLLSDSGFYLCALKTGGLHTYEQYFGPGTRLTVT.

The chain employs TRBV9 and TRBJ1-2; 7 bases agree with TRBD1. Germline V CDR1 and CDR2: SGDLS, YYNGEE. This CDR3 contains 18 residues. V lost 4 bases to trimming and J lost 4 bases; unmatched junction nucleotides: 19. The CDR3 protein is CASSRRRDSSHSIYGYTF. The CDR3 region has the DNA TGTGCCAGCAGCCGACGACGGGACAGCTCCCACTCCATCTATGGCTACACCTTC.

The V call is TRBV2, the J call TRBJ1-4, with D hard to call. Germline CDR1 reads SNHLY; CDR2 reads FYNNEI. This CDR3 comprises 13 residues. Trimming stripped 2 bases from V and 6 bases from J, with 7 bases between. CDR3 nucleotide sequence: TGTGCCAGCAGTGAAAATGTAGATGAAAAACTGTTTTTT. Protein: CASSENVDEKLFF.

The chain recombines TRBV5-1 with TRBJ2-1; TRBD2 is a possible D gene (7 bases). Germline V gene lookup returns CDR1 SGHRS and CDR2 YFSETQ. V was shortened by 9 bases and J by 1 base, with 26 bases between the two germline ends. This CDR3 has 18 residues. CDR3 in DNA: TGCGCCACCGTGCCCGGAGACCGGGGGGCTTTTTCCTACAATGAGCAGTTCTTC. Its translation is CATVPGDRGAFSYNEQFF.

The CDR3 region is CASSVTARDSNYGYTF. In DNA form, the CDR3 reads TGTGCCAGCAGCGTGACCGCCCGGGACAGTAACTATGGCTACACCTTC. V gene TRBV7-9 combines with J gene TRBJ1-2, with 7 nucleotides matching TRBD1. Trimming cost V 5 bases and J 1 base; bases outside gene matches: 10. CDR3 length equals 16 residues. The germline gives CDR1 SEHNR, CDR2 FQNEAQ (reference sequence).

The rearrangement links TRBV7-3 to TRBJ1-6; D not resolved. CDR3 size: 14 residues. Germline loops: CDR1 SGHTA, CDR2 FQGTGA. V was pared by 6 bases and J by 6 bases, with 12 bases between. The CDR3 DNA sequence: TGTGCCAGCAGAACCGGGGTGTTTAATTCACCCCTCCACTTT. Amino acid sequence: CASRTGVFNSPLHF. The full variable domain, rest sourced from reference TRBV7-3 and TRBJ1-6, is GAGVSQTPSNKVTEKGKYVELRCDPISGHTALYWYRQSLGQGPEFLIYFQGTGAADDSGLPNDRFFAVRPEGSVSTLKIQRTERGDSAVYLCASRTGVFNSPLHFGNGTRLTVT.

The chain employs TRBV5-1 and TRBJ2-5, with D possibly TRBD1 on 6 matching bases. V shed 0 bases and J shed 1 base, with 10 bases lying between them. The length of the CDR3 is 15 residues. The germline V gene encodes CDR1 SGHRS and CDR2 YFSETQ. The chain's CDR3 is CASSLALGGQETQYF. CDR3 nucleotides: TGCGCCAGCAGCTTGGCCCTAGGGGGCCAAGAGACCCAGTACTTC.

CDR3 amino acids: CASSSGTGVLDEQYF. The DNA for the CDR3 is TGCGCCAGCAGCTCCGGGACAGGGGTACTGGACGAGCAGTACTTC. The chain links TRBV5-1 to TRBJ2-7; 10 bases are shared with TRBD1. Germline lookup yields CDR1 SGHRS and CDR2 YFSETQ. There are 15 residues in the CDR3. V shed 3 bases, J shed 5 bases, and the junction held 8 bases outside the gene matches. Variable domain in full (rest from reference TRBV5-1 and TRBJ2-7): KAGVTQTPRYLIKTRGQQVTLSCSPISGHRSVSWYQQTPGQGLQFLFEYFSETQRNKGNFPGRFSGRQFSNSRSEMNVSTLELGDSALYLCASSSGTGVLDEQYFGPGTRLTVT.

This clone was detected only a few times. An end of the junction does not agree with germline; a read error may underlie this. The chain couples TRBV7-7 to TRBJ2-5; 11 positions match TRBD2. Germline-derived CDR1 and CDR2 are SSHAT and FNYEAQ (reference sequence). The CDR3 runs 16 residues. CDR3 sequence: CASSFGSGGAAETQYF. The CDR3 bases are TGTGCTAGCAGCTTCGGTAGCGGGGGGGCCGCAGAGACCCAGTACTTC.

The J gene is TRBJ2-5, the V gene TRBV5-1; 7 bases align to TRBD2. Germline assignment: CDR1 SGHRS and CDR2 YFSETQ. The junction had 8 bases not matched to a gene; V was cut back by 0 bases and J by 3 bases. CDR3 length: 16 residues. DNA of the CDR3: TGCGCCAGCAGCTTGGGCGCCAGGGCGGGGGAAGAGACCCAGTACTTC. Amino acids: CASSLGARAGEETQYF.

The chain is built from TRBV4-1 and TRBJ2-3, with 7 bases matching TRBD1. Looked up from germline, CDR1 is MGHRA and CDR2 is YSYEKL. V shed 5 bases and J 6 bases; nucleotides not matched to a gene: 14. CDR3 length: 16 residues. CDR3 in amino acids: CASSSAPDRSRDTQYF. The CDR3 DNA reads as TGCGCCAGCAGCTCGGCCCCGGACAGGTCCAGGGATACGCAGTATTTT.

This chain links TRBV6-6 with TRBJ1-6, with a possible D match to TRBD1 (5 bases). The V gene lost 2 bases and the J gene lost 7 bases, with 9 bases spanning the gap. CDR3 size: 14 residues. CDR1 is MNHNY, CDR2 SVGAGI, per germline (reference sequence). CDR3 amino acids: CASSYPGDNSPLHF. In DNA, the CDR3 is TGTGCCAGCAGTTACCCGGGGGACAATTCACCCCTCCACTTT.

The genes are TRBV7-2 and TRBJ2-7; TRBD2 matches 15 bases. Germline CDR1 is SGHTA and CDR2 is FQGNSA. With 0 bases clipped from V and 1 base from J, the junction kept 4 bases outside the gene matches. The CDR3 has 18 amino acids. This CDR3 reads CASSLAGTSGGSSYEQYF. The CDR3 region has the DNA TGTGCCAGCAGCTTAGCTGGGACTAGCGGGGGGAGTTCCTACGAGCAGTACTTC.

This chain uses TRBV12-5 with TRBJ1-1; TRBD1 is a possible D gene (5 bases). V lost 2 bases and J lost 2, with 9 bases in between. The CDR3 extends over 14 amino acids. Germline CDR1 and CDR2: LGHNT and FRNRAP. CDR3 in DNA: TGTGCTAGTGGTTTGTGGGGCGAAAACACTGAAGCTTTCTTT. Its protein is CASGLWGENTEAFF.

V gene TRBV11-2 combines with J gene TRBJ2-3, with TRBD1 identical over 7 bases. The germline gives CDR1 SGHAT, CDR2 FQNNGV. The CDR3 loop spans 14 amino acids. Unmatched junction bases numbered 10, after V lost 7 bases and J lost 6 bases. Here the CDR3 DNA reads TGTGCCAGCACCACGGTCAGGGGGAAGGATACGCAGTATTTT. It specifies CASTTVRGKDTQYF.

The J gene is TRBJ1-1, the V gene TRBV7-2; no clear D. The CDR3 extends over 12 amino acids. V lost 8 bases and J lost 8, with 15 bases in between. Germline-derived CDR1 and CDR2 are SGHTA and FQGNSA. Here the CDR3 reads CASLNWAPEAFF. The CDR3 nucleotides are TGTGCCAGCTTAAATTGGGCTCCAGAAGCTTTCTTT.

This chain links TRBV2 with TRBJ2-1, with TRBD2 as a possible D gene (5 bases). The germline gives CDR1 SNHLY, CDR2 FYNNEI. This CDR3 contains 13 residues. Trimming pared 4 bases from V and 8 bases from J, leaving 12 bases between. CDR3 nucleotides: TGTGCCAGCAGTGGGCCCGCGGGCGATGAGCAGTTCTTC. Its protein product is CASSGPAGDEQFF. The variable domain in full, with the rest retrieved from reference TRBV2 and TRBJ2-1, is EPEVTQTPSHQVTQMGQEVILRCVPISNHLYFYWYRQILGQKVEFLVSFYNNEISEKSEIFDDQFSVERPDGSNFTLKIRSTKLEDSAMYFCASSGPAGDEQFFGPGTRLTVL.

As DNA, the CDR3 is TGTGCCAGCTCACCCCGGACAGGGACTGAAGCTTTCTTT. This translates into CASSPRTGTEAFF. The chain has TRBV18 and TRBJ1-1; TRBD1 agrees at 8 bases. Germline loops: CDR1 KGHSH, CDR2 LQKENI. This CDR3 is 13 amino acids long. V lost 3 bases, J lost 5 bases, and 2 bases stayed unmatched.

In the case of this clone: This could be a read error, since a much larger clone is one nucleotide away. The chain employs TRBV5-6 and TRBJ1-1; tentative D call: TRBD1 (6 bases). Looked up from germline, CDR1 is SGHDT and CDR2 is YYEEEE. CDR3 size: 13 residues. V was shortened by 6 bases and J by 1 base, with 10 bases between the two germline ends. This CDR3 is CASTGQRNTEAFF. The CDR3 region has the DNA TGTGCCAGCACCGGACAGAGGAACACTGAAGCTTTCTTT.

This chain uses TRBV7-3 with TRBJ1-1; possibly TRBD1 for D (5 bases). Looked up from germline, CDR1 is SGHTA and CDR2 is FQGTGA. Trimming left V 8 bases short and J 0 bases short, with 13 bases between. There are 14 residues in the CDR3. The CDR3 nucleotides are TGTGCCAGCCGGGGGAAGAGTTTGAACACTGAAGCTTTCTTT. This translates into CASRGKSLNTEAFF.

V is TRBV14 and J is TRBJ2-4, with 8 bases fitting TRBD2. The CDR3 is 17 residues long. V shed 0 bases, J shed 1 base, and the junction held 5 bases outside the gene matches. Looked up from germline, CDR1 is SGHDN and CDR2 is FVKESK. The CDR3 spells CASSQETGGWAKNIQYF. In nucleotides, the CDR3 is TGTGCCAGCAGCCAAGAGACGGGGGGGTGGGCCAAAAACATTCAGTACTTC. Filled out from reference TRBV14 and TRBJ2-4, the complete variable domain reads EAGVTQFPSHSVIEKGQTVTLRCDPISGHDNLYWYRRVMGKEIKFLLHFVKESKQDESGMPNNRFLAERTGGTYSTLKVQPAELEDSGVYFCASSQETGGWAKNIQYFGAGTRLSVL.

This chain links TRBV20-1 with TRBJ1-2; D gene uncertain. Germline V CDR1 and CDR2: DFQATT, SNEGSKA (reference sequence). The V end lost 3 bases, the J end lost 8 bases, and 10 bases lay between the germline ends. The CDR3 length is 11 residues. CDR3 DNA: TGCAGTGCTAGTCGAGGCGAGGGCTACACCTTC. This sequence encodes CSASRGEGYTF.

This clone was counted once. V and J are TRBV9 and TRBJ1-1; tentative D call: TRBD1 (5 bases). Looked up from germline, CDR1 is SGDLS and CDR2 is YYNGEE. The CDR3 has 16 residues. Trimming pared 0 bases from V and 0 bases from J, leaving 12 bases between. CDR3 in amino acids: CASSVGQYYMNTEAFF. CDR3 DNA sequence: TGTGCCAGCAGCGTAGGACAGTACTACATGAACACTGAAGCTTTCTTT.

This chain connects TRBV6-1 to TRBJ2-1; TRBD1 matches at 9 bases. The CDR3 contains 12 residues. V trimming: 11 bases; J trimming: 6 bases; junction bases outside the gene matches: 5. Germline V gene sequence: CDR1 MNHNS, CDR2 SASEGT. In DNA, the CDR3 is TGTGCCGGAGAGGGACAGGGCAATGAGCAGTTCTTC. This codes for CAGEGQGNEQFF.

The chain combines TRBV6-5 with TRBJ1-6, with D possibly TRBD1 on 5 matching bases. The V gene's germline CDR1 is MNHEY and CDR2 SVGAGI. Trimming cost V 6 bases and J 8 bases, with 14 bases left between them. CDR3 length: 14 amino acids. The CDR3 DNA is TGTGCCAGCAGCAGGGACTTCAAAGATTCACCCCTCCACTTT. Translation gives CASSRDFKDSPLHF.